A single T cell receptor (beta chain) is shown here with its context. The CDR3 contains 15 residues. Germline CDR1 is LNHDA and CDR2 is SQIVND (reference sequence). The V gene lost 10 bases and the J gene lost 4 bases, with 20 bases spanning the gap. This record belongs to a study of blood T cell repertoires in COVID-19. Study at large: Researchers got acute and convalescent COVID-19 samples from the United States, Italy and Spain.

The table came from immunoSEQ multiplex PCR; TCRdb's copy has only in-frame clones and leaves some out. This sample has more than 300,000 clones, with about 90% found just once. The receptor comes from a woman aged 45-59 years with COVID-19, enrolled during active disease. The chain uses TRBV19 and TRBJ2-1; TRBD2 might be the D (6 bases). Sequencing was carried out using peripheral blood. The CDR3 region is CATKPQAGGYNEQFF. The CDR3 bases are TGTGCCACTAAACCACAGGCCGGGGGATACAATGAGCAGTTCTTC.